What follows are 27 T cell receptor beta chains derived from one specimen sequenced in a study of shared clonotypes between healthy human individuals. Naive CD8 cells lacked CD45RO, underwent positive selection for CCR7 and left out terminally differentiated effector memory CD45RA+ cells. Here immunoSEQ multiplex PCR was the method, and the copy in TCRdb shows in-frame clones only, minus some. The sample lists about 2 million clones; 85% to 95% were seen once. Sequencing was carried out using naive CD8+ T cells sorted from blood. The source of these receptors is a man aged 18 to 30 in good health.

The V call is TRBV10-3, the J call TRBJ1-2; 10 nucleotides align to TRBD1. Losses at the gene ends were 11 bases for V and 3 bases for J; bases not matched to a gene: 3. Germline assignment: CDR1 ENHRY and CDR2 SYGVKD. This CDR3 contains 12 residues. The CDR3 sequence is CALGTGDYGYTF. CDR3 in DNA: TGTGCCTTGGGGACAGGGGACTATGGCTACACCTTC.

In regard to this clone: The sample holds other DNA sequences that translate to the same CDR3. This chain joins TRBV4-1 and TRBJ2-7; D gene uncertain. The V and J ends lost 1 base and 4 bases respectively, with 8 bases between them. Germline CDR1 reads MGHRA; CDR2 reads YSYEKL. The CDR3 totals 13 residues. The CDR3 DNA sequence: TGCGCCAGCAGCCAAGTTCCCACTTACGAGCAGTACTTC. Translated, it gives CASSQVPTYEQYF.

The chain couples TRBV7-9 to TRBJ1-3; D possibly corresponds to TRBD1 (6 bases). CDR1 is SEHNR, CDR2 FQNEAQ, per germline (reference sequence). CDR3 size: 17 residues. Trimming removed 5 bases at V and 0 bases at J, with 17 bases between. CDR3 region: CASSPRTGTISGNTIYF. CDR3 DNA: TGTGCCAGCAGCCCCCGCACAGGGACAATCTCTGGAAACACCATATATTTT.

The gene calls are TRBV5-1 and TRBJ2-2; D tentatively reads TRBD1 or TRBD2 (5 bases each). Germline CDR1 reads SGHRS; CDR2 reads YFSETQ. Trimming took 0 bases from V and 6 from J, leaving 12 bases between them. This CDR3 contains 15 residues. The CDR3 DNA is TGCGCCAGCAGCTTGGCAGAGGGGCCCCCCGGGGAGCTGTTTTTT. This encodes CASSLAEGPPGELFF. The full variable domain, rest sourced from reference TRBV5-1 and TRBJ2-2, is KAGVTQTPRYLIKTRGQQVTLSCSPISGHRSVSWYQQTPGQGLQFLFEYFSETQRNKGNFPGRFSGRQFSNSRSEMNVSTLELGDSALYLCASSLAEGPPGELFFGEGSRLTVL.

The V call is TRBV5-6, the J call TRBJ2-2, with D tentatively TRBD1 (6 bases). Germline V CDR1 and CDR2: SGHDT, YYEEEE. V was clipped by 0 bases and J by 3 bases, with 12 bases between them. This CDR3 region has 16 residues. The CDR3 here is CASSLVSSGDTGELFF. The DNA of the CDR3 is TGTGCCAGCAGCTTGGTGAGTTCAGGGGACACCGGGGAGCTGTTTTTT.

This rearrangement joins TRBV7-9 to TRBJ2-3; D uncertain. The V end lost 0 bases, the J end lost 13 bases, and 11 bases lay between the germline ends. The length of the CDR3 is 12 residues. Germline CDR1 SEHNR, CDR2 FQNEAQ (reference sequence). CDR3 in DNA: TGTGCCAGCAGCTTAGCGCCGATCCCGGAGTATTTT. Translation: CASSLAPIPEYF.

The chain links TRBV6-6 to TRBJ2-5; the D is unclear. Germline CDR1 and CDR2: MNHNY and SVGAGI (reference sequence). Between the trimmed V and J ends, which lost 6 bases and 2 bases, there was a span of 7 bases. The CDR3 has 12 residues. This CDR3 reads CASSPDQETQYF. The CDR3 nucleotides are TGTGCCAGCAGCCCAGATCAAGAGACCCAGTACTTC.

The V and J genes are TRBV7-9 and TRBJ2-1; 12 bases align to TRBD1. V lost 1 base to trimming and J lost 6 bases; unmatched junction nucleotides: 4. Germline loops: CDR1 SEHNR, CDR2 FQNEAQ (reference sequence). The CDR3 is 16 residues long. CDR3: CASSLGDRGPLNEQFF. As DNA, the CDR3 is TGTGCCAGCAGCTTAGGGGACAGGGGGCCTCTCAATGAGCAGTTCTTC.

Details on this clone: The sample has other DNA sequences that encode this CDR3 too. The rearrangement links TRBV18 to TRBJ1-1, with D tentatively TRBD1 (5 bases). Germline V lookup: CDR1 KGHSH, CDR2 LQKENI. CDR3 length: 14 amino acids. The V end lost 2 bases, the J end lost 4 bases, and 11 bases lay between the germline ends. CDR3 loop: CASSPGGVGTEAFF. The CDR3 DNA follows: TGTGCCAGCTCACCAGGGGGAGTGGGCACTGAAGCTTTCTTT.

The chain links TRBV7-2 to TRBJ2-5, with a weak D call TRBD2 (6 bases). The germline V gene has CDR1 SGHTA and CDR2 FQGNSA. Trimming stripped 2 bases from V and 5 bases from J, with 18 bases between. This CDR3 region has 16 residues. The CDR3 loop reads CASSLLSGGAIETQYF. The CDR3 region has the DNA TGTGCCAGCAGCTTATTGTCGGGCGGGGCTATCGAGACCCAGTACTTC.

CDR3 sequence reads: CASSVGGDPQYF. The CDR3 coding sequence is TGTGCCAGCAGCGTAGGTGGGGATCCCCAGTATTTT. The chain couples TRBV9 to TRBJ2-3; D is ambiguous. The CDR3 is made up of 12 amino acids. Trimming took 0 bases from V and 12 from J, leaving 11 bases between them. Germline V gene lookup returns CDR1 SGDLS and CDR2 YYNGEE. Supplemented by reference TRBV9 and TRBJ2-3, the full variable domain reads DSGVTQTPKHLITATGQRVTLRCSPRSGDLSVYWYQQSLDQGLQFLIQYYNGEERAKGNILERFSAQQFPDLHSELNLSSLELGDSALYFCASSVGGDPQYFGPGTRLTVL.

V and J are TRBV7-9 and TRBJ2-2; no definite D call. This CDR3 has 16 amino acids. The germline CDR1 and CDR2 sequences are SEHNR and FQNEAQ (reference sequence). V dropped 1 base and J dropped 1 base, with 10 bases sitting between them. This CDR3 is CASSLVGRLNTGELFF. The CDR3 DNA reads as TGTGCCAGCAGCTTAGTAGGTAGATTGAACACCGGGGAGCTGTTTTTT.

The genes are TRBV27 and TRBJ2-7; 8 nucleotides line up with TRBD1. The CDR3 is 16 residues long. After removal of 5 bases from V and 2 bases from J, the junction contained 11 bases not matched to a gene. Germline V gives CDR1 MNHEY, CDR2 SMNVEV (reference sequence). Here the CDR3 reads CASSPSMGQEAYEQYF. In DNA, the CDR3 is TGTGCCAGCAGTCCCTCGATGGGACAGGAGGCCTACGAGCAGTACTTC.

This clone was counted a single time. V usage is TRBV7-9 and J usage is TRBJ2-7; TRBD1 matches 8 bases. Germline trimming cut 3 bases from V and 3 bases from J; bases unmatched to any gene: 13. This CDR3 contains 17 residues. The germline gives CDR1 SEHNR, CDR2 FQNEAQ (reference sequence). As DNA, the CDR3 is TGTGCCAGCAGCTTCGTCCCCGGACAGGGTCTCGACTACGAGCAGTACTTC. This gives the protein CASSFVPGQGLDYEQYF.

The CDR3 spells CATSRGDRHPTDTQYF. The CDR3 DNA sequence: TGTGCCACCAGCAGAGGGGACAGGCATCCCACAGATACGCAGTATTTT. V gene TRBV15 combines with J gene TRBJ2-3; TRBD1 agrees at 8 bases. The germline V gene encodes CDR1 LNHNV and CDR2 YYDKDF (reference sequence). The CDR3 is 16 amino acids. V was clipped by 1 base and J by 2 bases; unmatched bases: 5.

The CDR3 loop reads CASSPGVAGGTQYF. The CDR3 DNA reads as TGTGCCAGCAGTCCCGGGGTAGCGGGGGGGACCCAGTACTTC. V is TRBV27 and J is TRBJ2-5; 10 nucleotides match TRBD2. There are 14 residues in the CDR3. With V trimmed by 5 bases and J by 7 bases, 7 bases remained unmatched. The germline V gene encodes CDR1 MNHEY and CDR2 SMNVEV (reference sequence).

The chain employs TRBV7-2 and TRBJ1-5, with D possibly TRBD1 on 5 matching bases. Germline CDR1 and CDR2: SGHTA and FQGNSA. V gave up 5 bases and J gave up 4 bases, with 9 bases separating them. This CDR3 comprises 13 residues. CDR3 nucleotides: TGTGCCAGCAGCGCAGGGTGGAATCAGCCCCAGCATTTT. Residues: CASSAGWNQPQHF. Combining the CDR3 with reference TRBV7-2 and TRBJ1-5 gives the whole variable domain GAGVSQSPSNKVTEKGKDVELRCDPISGHTALYWYRQSLGQGLEFLIYFQGNSAPDKSGLPSDRFSAERTGGSVSTLTIQRTQQEDSAVYLCASSAGWNQPQHFGDGTRLSIL.

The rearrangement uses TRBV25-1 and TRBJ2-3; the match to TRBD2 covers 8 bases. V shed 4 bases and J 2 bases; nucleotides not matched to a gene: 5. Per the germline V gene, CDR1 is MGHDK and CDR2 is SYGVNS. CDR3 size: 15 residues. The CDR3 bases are TGTGCCAGCAGTGCGGCGGGGGGTTTCACAGATACGCAGTATTTT. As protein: CASSAAGGFTDTQYF.

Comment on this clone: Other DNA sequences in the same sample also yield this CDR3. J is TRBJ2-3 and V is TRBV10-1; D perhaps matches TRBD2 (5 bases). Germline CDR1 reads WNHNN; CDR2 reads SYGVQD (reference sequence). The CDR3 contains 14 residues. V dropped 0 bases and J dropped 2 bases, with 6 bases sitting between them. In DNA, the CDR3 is TGCGCCAGCAGTGAGTCGCGGGTCACAGATACGCAGTATTTT. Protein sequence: CASSESRVTDTQYF.

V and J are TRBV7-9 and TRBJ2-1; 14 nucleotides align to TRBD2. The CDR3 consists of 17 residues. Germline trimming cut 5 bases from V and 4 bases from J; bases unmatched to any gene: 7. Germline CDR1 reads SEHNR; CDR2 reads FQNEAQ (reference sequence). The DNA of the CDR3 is TGTGCCAGCAGCGGCCGGACTAGCGGGGGGCCTTACAATGAGCAGTTCTTC. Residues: CASSGRTSGGPYNEQFF. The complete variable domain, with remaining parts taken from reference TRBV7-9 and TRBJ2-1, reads DTGVSQNPRHKITKRGQNVTFRCDPISEHNRLYWYRQTLGQGPEFLTYFQNEAQLEKSRLLSDRFSAERPKGSFSTLEIQRTEQGDSAMYLCASSGRTSGGPYNEQFFGPGTRLTVL.

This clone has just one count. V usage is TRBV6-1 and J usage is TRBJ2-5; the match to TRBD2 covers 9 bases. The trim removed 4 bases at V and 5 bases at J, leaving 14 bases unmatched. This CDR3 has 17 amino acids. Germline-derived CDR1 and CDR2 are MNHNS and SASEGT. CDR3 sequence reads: CASSGISGGAFYETQYF. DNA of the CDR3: TGTGCCAGCAGTGGGATTAGCGGGGGAGCCTTTTATGAGACCCAGTACTTC.

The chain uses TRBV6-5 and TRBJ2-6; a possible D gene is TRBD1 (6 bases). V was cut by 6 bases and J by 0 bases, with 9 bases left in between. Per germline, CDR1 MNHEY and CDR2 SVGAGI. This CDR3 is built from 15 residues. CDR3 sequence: CASRVQGSGANVLTF. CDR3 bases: TGTGCCAGCAGAGTACAGGGCTCTGGGGCCAACGTCCTGACTTTC.

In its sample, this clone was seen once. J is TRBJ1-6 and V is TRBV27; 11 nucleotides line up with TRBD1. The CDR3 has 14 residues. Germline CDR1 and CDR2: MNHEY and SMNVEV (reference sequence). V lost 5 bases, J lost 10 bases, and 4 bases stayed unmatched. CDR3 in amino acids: CASSIGQGASPLHF. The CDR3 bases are TGTGCCAGCAGTATAGGACAGGGGGCCTCACCCCTCCACTTT.

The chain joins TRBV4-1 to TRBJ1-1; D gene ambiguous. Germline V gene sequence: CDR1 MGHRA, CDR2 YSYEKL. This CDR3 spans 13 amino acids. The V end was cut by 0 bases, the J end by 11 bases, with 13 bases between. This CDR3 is CASSQELSSLAFF. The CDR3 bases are TGCGCCAGCAGCCAAGAACTCTCGAGCTTGGCTTTCTTT.

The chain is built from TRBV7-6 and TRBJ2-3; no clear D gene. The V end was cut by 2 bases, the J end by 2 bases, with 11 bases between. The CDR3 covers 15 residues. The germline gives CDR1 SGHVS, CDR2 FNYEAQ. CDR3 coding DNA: TGTGCCAGCAGCTTATCCTCCTCGGACACAGATACGCAGTATTTT. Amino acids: CASSLSSSDTDTQYF.

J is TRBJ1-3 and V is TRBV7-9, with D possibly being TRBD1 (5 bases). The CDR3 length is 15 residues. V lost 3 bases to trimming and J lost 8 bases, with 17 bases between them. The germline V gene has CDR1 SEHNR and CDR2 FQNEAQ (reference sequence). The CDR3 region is CASSFGQGPGYTIYF. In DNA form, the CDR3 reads TGTGCCAGCAGCTTCGGACAAGGACCTGGTTACACCATATATTTT.

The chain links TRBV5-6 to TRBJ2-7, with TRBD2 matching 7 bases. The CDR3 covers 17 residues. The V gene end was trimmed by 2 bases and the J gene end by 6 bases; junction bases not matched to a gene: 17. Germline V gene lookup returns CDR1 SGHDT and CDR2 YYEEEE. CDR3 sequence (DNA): TGTGCCAGCAGCTTAGGGATTGGGGCGGGAGTAATGGGCGAGCAGTACTTC. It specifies CASSLGIGAGVMGEQYF.